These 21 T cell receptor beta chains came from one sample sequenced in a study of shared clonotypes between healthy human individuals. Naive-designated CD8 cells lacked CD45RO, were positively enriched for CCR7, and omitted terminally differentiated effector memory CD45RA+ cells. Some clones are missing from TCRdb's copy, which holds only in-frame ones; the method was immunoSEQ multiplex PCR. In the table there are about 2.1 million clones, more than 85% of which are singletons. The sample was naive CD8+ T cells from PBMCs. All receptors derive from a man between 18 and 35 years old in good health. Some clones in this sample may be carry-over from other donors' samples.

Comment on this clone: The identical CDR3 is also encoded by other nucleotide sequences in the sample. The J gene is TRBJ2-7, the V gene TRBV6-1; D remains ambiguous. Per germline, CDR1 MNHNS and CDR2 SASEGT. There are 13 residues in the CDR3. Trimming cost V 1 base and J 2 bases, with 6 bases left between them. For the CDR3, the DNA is TGTGCCAGCAGTGAAGGCCTCACCTACGAGCAGTACTTC. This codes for CASSEGLTYEQYF.

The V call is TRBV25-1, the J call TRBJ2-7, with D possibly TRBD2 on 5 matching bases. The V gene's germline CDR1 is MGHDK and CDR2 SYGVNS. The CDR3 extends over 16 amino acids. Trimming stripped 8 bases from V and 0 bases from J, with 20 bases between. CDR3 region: CASYFPGSYDSYEQYF. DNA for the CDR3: TGTGCCAGCTATTTTCCGGGATCATACGACTCCTACGAGCAGTACTTC.

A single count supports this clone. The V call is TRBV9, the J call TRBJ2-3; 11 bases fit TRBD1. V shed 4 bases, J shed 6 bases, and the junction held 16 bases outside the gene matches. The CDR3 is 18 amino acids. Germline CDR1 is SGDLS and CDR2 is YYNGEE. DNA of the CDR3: TGTGCCAGCAGCCTACTCGGATCTCAGGACAGGGGGCGGGATACGCAGTATTTT. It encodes CASSLLGSQDRGRDTQYF.

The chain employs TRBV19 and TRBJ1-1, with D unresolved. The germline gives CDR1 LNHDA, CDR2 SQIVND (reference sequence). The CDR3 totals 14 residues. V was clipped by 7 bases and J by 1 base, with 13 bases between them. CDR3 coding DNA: TGTGCCAGTATAACGGTCGGCTCGAACACTGAAGCTTTCTTT. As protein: CASITVGSNTEAFF.

The CDR3 DNA reads as TGTGCCAGCAGTTTAAGTAGCGGGACAGCCTCCTACGAGCAGTACTTC. This gives the protein CASSLSSGTASYEQYF. The V and J genes are TRBV6-5 and TRBJ2-7, with D perhaps matching TRBD2 (8 bases). Looked up from germline, CDR1 is MNHEY and CDR2 is SVGAGI. Trimming shortened V by 4 bases and J by 0 bases, and 16 bases separated the two germline ends. The CDR3 length is 16 residues.

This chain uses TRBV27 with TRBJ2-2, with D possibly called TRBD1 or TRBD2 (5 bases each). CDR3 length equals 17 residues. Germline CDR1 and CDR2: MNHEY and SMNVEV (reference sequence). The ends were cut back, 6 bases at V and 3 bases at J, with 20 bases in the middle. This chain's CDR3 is CASSPVSSGADTGELFF. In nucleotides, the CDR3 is TGTGCCAGCAGCCCAGTATCCTCCGGGGCGGACACCGGGGAGCTGTTTTTT.

CDR3 DNA: TGTGCCAGCAGCGCCCTAGCGGGGCCTACCGCCTACGAGCAGTACTTC. Its protein product is CASSALAGPTAYEQYF. The chain combines TRBV9 with TRBJ2-7; TRBD2 agrees at 9 bases. The CDR3 is 16 residues long. Germline values: CDR1 SGDLS, CDR2 YYNGEE. Losses at the gene ends were 3 bases for V and 2 bases for J; bases not matched to a gene: 9.

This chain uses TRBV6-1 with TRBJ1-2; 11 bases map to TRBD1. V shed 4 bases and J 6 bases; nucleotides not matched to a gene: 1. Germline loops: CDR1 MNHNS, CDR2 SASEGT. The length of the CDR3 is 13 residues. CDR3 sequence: CASSGDRGNGYTF. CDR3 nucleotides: TGTGCCAGCAGTGGGGACAGGGGGAATGGCTACACCTTC.

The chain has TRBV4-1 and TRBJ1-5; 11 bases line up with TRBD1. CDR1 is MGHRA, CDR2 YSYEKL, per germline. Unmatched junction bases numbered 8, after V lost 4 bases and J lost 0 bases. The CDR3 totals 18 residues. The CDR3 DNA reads TGCGCCAGCAGCCCACCGGGACAGGGGGTTTTTAGCAATCAGCCCCAGCATTTT. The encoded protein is CASSPPGQGVFSNQPQHF.

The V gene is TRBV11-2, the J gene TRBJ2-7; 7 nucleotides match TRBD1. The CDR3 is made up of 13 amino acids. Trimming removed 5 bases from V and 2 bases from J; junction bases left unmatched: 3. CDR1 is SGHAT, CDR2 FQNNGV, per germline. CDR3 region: CASSQDRAYEQYF. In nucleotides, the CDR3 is TGTGCCAGCAGCCAAGACAGGGCCTACGAGCAGTACTTC.

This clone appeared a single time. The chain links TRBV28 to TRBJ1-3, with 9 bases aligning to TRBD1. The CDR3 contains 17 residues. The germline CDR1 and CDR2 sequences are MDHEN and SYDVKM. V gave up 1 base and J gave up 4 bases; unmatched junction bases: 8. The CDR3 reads CASSLSSTGGAGNTIYF. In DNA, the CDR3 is TGTGCCAGCAGTTTATCCTCAACAGGGGGCGCGGGAAACACCATATATTTT.

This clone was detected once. For the CDR3, the DNA is TGCGCCAGCAGCCAAGATGGGTACGGGGTGAACACTGAAGCTTTCTTT. Translation gives CASSQDGYGVNTEAFF. The chain links TRBV4-3 to TRBJ1-1; D uncertain. The CDR3 runs to 16 residues. The germline V and J ends were trimmed by 0 bases and 0 bases, with 11 bases remaining between them. Germline CDR1 is LGHNA and CDR2 is YSLEER.

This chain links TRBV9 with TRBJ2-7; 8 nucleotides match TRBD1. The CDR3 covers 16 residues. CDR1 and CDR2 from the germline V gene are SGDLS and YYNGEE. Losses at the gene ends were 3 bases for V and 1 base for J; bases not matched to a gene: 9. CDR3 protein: CASSASPGTGSYEQYF. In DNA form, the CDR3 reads TGTGCCAGCAGCGCCTCGCCGGGGACAGGTTCCTACGAGCAGTACTTC. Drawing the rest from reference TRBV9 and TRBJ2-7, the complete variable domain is DSGVTQTPKHLITATGQRVTLRCSPRSGDLSVYWYQQSLDQGLQFLIQYYNGEERAKGNILERFSAQQFPDLHSELNLSSLELGDSALYFCASSASPGTGSYEQYFGPGTRLTVT.

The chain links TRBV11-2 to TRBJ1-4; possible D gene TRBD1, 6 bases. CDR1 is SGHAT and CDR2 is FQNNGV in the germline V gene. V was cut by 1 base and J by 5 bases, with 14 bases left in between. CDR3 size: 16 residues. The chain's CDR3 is CASSLGRQVSNEKLFF. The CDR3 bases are TGTGCCAGCAGCTTAGGTAGACAGGTATCAAATGAAAAACTGTTTTTT. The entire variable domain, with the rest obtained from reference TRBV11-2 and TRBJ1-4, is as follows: EAGVAQSPRYKIIEKRQSVAFWCNPISGHATLYWYQQILGQGPKLLIQFQNNGVVDDSQLPKDRFSAERLKGVDSTLKIQPAKLEDSAVYLCASSLGRQVSNEKLFFGSGTQLSVL.

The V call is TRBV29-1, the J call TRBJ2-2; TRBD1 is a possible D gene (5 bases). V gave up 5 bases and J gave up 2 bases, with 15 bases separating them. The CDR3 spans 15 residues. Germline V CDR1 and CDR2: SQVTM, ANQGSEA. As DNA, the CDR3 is TGCAGCGTTCTCCGCGTAGGGGAAAACACCGGGGAGCTGTTTTTT. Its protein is CSVLRVGENTGELFF.

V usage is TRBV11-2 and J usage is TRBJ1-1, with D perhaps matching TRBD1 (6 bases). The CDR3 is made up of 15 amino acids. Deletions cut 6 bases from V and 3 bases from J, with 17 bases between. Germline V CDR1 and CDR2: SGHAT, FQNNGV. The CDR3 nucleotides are TGTGCCAGCAGTAAATACAGGGTTGAGGACACTGAAGCTTTCTTT. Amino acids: CASSKYRVEDTEAFF.

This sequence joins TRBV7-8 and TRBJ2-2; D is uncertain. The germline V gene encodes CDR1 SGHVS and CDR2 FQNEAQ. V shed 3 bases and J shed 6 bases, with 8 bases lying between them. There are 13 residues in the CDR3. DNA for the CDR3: TGTGCCAGCAGCTTGGACGACCCCGGGGAGCTGTTTTTT. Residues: CASSLDDPGELFF. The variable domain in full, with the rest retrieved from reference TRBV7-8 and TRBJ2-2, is GAGVSQSPRYKVAKRGQDVALRCDPISGHVSLFWYQQALGQGPEFLTYFQNEAQLDKSGLPSDRFFAERPEGSVSTLKIQRTQQEDSAVYLCASSLDDPGELFFGEGSRLTVL.

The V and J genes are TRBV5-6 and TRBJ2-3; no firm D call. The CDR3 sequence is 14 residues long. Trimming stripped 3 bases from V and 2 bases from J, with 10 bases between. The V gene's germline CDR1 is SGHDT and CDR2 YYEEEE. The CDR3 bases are TGTGCCAGCAGCTCAGGAGTCACCACAGATACGCAGTATTTT. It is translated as CASSSGVTTDTQYF.

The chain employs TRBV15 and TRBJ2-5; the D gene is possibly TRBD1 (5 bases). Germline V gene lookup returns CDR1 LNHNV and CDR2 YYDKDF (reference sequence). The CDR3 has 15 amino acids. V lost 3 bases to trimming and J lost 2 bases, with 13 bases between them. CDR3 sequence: CATSRSKGDQETQYF. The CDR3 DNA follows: TGTGCCACCAGCAGGAGCAAAGGGGATCAAGAGACCCAGTACTTC.

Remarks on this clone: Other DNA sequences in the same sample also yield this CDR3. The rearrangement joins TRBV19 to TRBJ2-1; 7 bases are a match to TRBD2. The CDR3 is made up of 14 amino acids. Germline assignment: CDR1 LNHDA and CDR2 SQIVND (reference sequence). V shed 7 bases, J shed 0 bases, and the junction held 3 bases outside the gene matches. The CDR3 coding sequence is TGTGCCAGTAACCGCGGGAGCTCCTACAATGAGCAGTTCTTC. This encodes CASNRGSSYNEQFF.

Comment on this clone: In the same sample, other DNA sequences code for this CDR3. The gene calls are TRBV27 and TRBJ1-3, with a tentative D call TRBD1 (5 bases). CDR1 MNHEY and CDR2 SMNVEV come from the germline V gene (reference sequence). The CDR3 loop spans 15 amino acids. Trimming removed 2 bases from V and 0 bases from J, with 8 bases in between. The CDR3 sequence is CASSLRGSSGNTIYF. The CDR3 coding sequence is TGTGCCAGCAGTTTAAGGGGAAGCTCTGGAAACACCATATATTTT.